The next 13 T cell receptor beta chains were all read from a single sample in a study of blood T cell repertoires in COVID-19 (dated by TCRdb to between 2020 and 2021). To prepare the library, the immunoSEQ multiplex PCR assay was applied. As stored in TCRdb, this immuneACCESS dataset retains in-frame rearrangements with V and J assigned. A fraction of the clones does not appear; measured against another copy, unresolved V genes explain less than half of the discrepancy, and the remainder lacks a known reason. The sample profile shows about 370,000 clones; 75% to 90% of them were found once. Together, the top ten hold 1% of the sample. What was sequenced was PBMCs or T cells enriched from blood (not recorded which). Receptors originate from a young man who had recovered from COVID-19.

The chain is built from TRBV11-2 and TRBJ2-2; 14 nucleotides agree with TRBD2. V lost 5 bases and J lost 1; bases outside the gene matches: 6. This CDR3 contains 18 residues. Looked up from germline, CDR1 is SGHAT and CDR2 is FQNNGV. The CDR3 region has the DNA TGTGCCAGCAGCCGAGGACTAGCGGGGGGCCAGAACACCGGGGAGCTGTTTTTT. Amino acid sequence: CASSRGLAGGQNTGELFF.

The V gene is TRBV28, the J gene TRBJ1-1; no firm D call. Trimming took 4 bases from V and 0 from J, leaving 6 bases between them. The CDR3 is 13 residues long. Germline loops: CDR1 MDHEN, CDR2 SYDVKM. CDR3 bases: TGTGCCAGCAGTTACAGATTGAACACTGAAGCTTTCTTT. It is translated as CASSYRLNTEAFF.

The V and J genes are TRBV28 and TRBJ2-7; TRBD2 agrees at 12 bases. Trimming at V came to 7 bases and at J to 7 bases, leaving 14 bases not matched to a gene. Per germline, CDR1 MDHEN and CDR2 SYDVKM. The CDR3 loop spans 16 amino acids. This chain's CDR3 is CASTVQWASGRGEQYF. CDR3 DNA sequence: TGTGCCAGCACCGTTCAGTGGGCTAGCGGGAGGGGGGAGCAGTACTTC.

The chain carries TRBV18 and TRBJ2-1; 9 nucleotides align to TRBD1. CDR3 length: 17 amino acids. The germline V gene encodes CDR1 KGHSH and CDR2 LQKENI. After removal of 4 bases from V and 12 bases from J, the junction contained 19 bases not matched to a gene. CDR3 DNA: TGTGCCAGCTCACAATTTTCCGGGACAGGGACAGTAAGTTGGCAGTTCTTC. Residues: CASSQFSGTGTVSWQFF.

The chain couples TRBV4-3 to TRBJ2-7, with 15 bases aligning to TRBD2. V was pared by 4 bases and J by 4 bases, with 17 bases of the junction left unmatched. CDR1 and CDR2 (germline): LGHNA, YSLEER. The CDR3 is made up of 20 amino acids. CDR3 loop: CASSRAIPGLAGGSPYEQYF. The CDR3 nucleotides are TGCGCCAGCAGCCGTGCGATACCGGGACTAGCGGGAGGTTCTCCGTACGAGCAGTACTTC.

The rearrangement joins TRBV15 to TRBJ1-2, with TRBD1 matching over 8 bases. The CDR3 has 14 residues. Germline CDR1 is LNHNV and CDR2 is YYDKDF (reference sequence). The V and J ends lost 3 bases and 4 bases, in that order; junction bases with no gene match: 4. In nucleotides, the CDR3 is TGTGCCACCAGCAGCGGACAGGGAGGCTATGGCTACACCTTC. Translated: CATSSGQGGYGYTF.

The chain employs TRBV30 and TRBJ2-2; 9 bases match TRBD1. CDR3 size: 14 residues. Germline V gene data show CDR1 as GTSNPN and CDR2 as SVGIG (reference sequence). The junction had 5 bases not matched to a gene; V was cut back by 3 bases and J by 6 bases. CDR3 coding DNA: TGTGCCTGGAGGACAACAGGGGGCCCCGGGGAGCTGTTTTTT. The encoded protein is CAWRTTGGPGELFF.

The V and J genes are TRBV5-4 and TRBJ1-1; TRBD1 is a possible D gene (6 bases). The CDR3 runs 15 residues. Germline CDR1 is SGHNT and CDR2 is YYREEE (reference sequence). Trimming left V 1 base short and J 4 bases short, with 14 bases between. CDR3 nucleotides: TGTGCCAGCAGCTTGTCGGGGGGGCAGGCCACTGAAGCTTTCTTT. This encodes CASSLSGGQATEAFF.

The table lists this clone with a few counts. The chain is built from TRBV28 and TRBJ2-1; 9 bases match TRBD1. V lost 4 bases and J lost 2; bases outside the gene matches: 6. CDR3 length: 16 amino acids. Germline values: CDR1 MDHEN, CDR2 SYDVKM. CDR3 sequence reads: CASSSPDRGTYNEQFF. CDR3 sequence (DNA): TGTGCCAGCAGTTCCCCTGACAGGGGGACCTACAATGAGCAGTTCTTC.

The CDR3 reads CASSLEGMGTGKPYEQYF. CDR3 coding DNA: TGTGCCAGCAGTTTAGAAGGGATGGGGACAGGGAAACCCTACGAGCAGTACTTC. The chain recombines TRBV28 with TRBJ2-7; 9 nucleotides agree with TRBD1. CDR1 is MDHEN, CDR2 SYDVKM, per germline. The V and J ends lost 2 bases and 2 bases, in that order; junction bases with no gene match: 13. The CDR3 sequence is 18 residues long.

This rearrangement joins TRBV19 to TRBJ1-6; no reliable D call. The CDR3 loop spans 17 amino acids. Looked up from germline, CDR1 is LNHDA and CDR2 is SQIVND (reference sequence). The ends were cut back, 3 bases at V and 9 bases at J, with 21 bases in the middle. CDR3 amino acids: CASSILAGIRVASPLHF. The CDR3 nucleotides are TGTGCCAGTAGTATTTTGGCGGGGATTAGGGTCGCTTCACCCCTCCACTTT.

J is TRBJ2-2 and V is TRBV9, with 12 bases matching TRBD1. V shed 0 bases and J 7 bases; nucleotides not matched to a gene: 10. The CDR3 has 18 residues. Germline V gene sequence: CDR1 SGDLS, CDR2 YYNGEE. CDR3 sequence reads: CASSVVGKGTGGHGELFF. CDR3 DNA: TGTGCCAGCAGCGTAGTAGGTAAAGGGACAGGGGGCCACGGGGAGCTGTTTTTT.

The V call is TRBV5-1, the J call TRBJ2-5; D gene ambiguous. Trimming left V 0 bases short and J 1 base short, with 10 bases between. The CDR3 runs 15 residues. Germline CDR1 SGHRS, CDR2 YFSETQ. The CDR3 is CASSLADGAQETQYF. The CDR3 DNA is TGCGCCAGCAGCTTGGCCGACGGAGCCCAAGAGACCCAGTACTTC.